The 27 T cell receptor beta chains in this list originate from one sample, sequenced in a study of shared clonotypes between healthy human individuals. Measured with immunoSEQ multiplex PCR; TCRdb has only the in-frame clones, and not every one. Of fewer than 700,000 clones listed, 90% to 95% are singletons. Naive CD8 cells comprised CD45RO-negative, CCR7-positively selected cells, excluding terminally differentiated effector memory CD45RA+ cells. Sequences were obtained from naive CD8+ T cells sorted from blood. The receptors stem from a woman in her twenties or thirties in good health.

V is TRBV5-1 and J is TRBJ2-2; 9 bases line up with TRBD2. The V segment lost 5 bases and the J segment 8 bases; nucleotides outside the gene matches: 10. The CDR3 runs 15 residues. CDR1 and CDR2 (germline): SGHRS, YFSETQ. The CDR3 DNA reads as TGCGCCAGCAGGTCGGGGACTAGCAGTTTGGGGGAGCTGTTTTTT. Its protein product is CASRSGTSSLGELFF.

The CDR3 spells CATSRPISGTSGGVSYNEQFF. CDR3 nucleotides: TGTGCCACCAGCAGACCGATTAGCGGGACTAGCGGGGGTGTCTCCTACAATGAGCAGTTCTTC. The rearrangement links TRBV15 to TRBJ2-1; the match to TRBD2 covers 14 bases. This CDR3 is 21 amino acids long. Germline CDR1 and CDR2: LNHNV and YYDKDF (reference sequence). Germline trimming cut 2 bases from V and 0 bases from J; bases unmatched to any gene: 12.

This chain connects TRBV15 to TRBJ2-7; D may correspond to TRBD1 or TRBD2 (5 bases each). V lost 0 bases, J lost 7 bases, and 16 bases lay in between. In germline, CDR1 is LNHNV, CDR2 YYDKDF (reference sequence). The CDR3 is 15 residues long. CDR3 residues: CATSRDSRIEGEQYF. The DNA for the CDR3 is TGTGCCACCAGCAGAGATAGCCGGATCGAGGGGGAGCAGTACTTC.

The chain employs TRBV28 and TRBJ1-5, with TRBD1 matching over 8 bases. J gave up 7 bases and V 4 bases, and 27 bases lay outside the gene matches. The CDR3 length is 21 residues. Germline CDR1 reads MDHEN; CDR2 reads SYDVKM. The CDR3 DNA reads TGTGCCAGCAGTTCACTGGTGGGGCAGGGGGCTTTTGTAGGGGGCTACCAGCCCCAGCATTTT. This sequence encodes CASSSLVGQGAFVGGYQPQHF. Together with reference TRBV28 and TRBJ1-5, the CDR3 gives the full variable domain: DVKVTQSSRYLVKRTGEKVFLECVQDMDHENMFWYRQDPGLGLRLIYFSYDVKMKEKGDIPEGYSVSREKKERFSLILESASTNQTSMYLCASSSLVGQGAFVGGYQPQHFGDGTRLSIL.

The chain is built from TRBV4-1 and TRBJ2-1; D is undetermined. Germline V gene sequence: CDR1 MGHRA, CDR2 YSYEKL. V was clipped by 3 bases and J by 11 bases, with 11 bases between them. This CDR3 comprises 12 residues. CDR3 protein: CASSHSGLKQFF. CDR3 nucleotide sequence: TGCGCCAGCAGCCACTCCGGGTTAAAGCAGTTCTTC.

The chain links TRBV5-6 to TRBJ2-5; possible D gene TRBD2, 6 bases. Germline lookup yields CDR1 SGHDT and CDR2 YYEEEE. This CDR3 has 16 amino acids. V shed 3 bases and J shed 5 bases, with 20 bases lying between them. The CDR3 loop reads CASSSRASVHRETQYF. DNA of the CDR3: TGTGCCAGCAGCTCCAGGGCTAGCGTTCATAGGGAGACCCAGTACTTC. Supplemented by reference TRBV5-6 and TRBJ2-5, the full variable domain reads DAGVTQSPTHLIKTRGQQVTLRCSPKSGHDTVSWYQQALGQGPQFIFQYYEEEERQRGNFPDRFSGHQFPNYSSELNVNALLLGDSALYLCASSSRASVHRETQYFGPGTRLLVL.

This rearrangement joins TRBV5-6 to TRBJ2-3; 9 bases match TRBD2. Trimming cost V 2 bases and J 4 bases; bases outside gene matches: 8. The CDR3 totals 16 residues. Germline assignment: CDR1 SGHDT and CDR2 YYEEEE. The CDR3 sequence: CASSLTASGKADTQYF. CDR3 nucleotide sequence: TGTGCCAGCAGCTTAACCGCTAGCGGGAAGGCAGATACGCAGTATTTT.

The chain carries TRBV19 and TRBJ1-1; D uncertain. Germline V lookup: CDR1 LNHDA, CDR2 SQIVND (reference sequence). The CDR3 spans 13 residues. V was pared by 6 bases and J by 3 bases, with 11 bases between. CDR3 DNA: TGTGCCAGTAGCGCCCTACGAGACACTGAAGCTTTCTTT. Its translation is CASSALRDTEAFF.

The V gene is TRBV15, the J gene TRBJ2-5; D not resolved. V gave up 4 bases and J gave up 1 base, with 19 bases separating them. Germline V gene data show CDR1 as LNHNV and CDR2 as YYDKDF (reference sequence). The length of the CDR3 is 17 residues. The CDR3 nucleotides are TGTGCCACCAGCAAGACTCCGGGCCTTACTATCCAAGAGACCCAGTACTTC. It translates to CATSKTPGLTIQETQYF.

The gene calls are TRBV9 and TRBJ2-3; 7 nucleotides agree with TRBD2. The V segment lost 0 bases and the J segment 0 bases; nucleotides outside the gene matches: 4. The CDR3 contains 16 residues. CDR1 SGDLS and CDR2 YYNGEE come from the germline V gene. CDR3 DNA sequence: TGTGCCAGCAGCGTAGATCACGGGAGGAGCACAGATACGCAGTATTTT. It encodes CASSVDHGRSTDTQYF. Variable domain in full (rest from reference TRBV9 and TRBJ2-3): DSGVTQTPKHLITATGQRVTLRCSPRSGDLSVYWYQQSLDQGLQFLIQYYNGEERAKGNILERFSAQQFPDLHSELNLSSLELGDSALYFCASSVDHGRSTDTQYFGPGTRLTVL.

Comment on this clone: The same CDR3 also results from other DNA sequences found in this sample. CDR3: CASSPTGVEQFF. The DNA of the CDR3 is TGTGCCAGCAGTCCAACAGGGGTCGAGCAGTTCTTC. This rearrangement joins TRBV27 to TRBJ2-1; 7 bases agree with TRBD1. Trimming took 5 bases from V and 10 from J; bases not matched to a gene: 5. The CDR3 is 12 amino acids. Germline CDR1 reads MNHEY; CDR2 reads SMNVEV (reference sequence).

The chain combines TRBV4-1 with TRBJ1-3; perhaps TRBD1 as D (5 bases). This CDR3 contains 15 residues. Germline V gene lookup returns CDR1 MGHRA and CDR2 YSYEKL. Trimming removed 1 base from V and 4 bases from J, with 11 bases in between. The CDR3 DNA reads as TGCGCCAGCAGCCAAGTGCCCGGGACCGGAAACACCATATATTTT. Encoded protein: CASSQVPGTGNTIYF.

CDR3 sequence (DNA): TGTGCCAGCAGCTTCAGGTTCTCGGGAAACACCATATATTTT. Translated: CASSFRFSGNTIYF. The chain combines TRBV28 with TRBJ1-3; D is ambiguous. The CDR3 consists of 14 residues. CDR1 and CDR2 from the germline V gene are MDHEN and SYDVKM. The ends were cut back, 6 bases at V and 4 bases at J, with 13 bases in the middle.

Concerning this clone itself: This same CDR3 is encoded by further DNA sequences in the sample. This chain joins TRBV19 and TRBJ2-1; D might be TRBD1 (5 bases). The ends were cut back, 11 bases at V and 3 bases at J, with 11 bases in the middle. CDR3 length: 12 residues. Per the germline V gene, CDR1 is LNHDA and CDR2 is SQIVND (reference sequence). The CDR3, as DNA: TGTGCCTCGAGTGACAGCTACAATGAGCAGTTCTTC. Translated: CASSDSYNEQFF.

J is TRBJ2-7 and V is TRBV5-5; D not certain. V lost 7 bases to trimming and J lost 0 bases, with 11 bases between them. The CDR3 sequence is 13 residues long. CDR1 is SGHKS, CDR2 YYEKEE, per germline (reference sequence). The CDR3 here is CASSISFSYEQYF. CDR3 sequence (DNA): TGTGCCAGCTCCATTAGCTTCTCCTACGAGCAGTACTTC.

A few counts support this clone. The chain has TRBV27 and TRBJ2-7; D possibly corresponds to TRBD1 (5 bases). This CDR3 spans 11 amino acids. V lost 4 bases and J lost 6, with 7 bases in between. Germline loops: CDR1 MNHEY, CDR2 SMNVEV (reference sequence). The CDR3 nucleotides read TGTGCCAGCAGTTCAAGGGGCGAGCAGTACTTC. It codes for CASSSRGEQYF.

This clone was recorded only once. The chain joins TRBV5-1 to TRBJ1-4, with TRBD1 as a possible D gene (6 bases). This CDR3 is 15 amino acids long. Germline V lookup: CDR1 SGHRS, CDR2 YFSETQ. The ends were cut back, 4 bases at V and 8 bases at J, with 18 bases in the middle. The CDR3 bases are TGCGCCAGCAGCCCCGAAGGGGGGCATCGGGAAAAACTGTTTTTT. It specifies CASSPEGGHREKLFF.

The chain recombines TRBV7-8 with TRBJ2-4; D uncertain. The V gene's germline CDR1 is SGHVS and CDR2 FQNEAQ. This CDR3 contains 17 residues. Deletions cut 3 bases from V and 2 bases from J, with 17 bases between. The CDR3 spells CASSFSEDFVTKNIQYF. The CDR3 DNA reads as TGTGCCAGCAGCTTTTCAGAAGATTTTGTGACCAAAAACATTCAGTACTTC.

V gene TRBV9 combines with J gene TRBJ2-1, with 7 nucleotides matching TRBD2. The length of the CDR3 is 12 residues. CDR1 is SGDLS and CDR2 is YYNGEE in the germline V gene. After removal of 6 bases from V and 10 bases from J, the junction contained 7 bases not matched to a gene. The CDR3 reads CASTGRQKEQFF. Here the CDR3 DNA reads TGTGCCAGCACCGGGAGGCAAAAAGAGCAGTTCTTC.

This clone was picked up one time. Here the CDR3 DNA reads TGTGCCAGCAGCCCTCGGGTAGCGGGAACTCAAGAGACCCAGTACTTC. This sequence encodes CASSPRVAGTQETQYF. This chain connects TRBV7-8 to TRBJ2-5, with TRBD2 matching 8 bases. V gave up 5 bases and J gave up 2 bases; unmatched junction bases: 10. Germline assignment: CDR1 SGHVS and CDR2 FQNEAQ. The CDR3 loop spans 16 amino acids.

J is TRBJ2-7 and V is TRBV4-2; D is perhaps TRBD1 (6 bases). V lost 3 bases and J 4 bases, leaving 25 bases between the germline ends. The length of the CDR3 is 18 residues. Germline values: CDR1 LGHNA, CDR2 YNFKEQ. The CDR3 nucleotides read TGTGCCAGCAGCCAGACGTTGGGGGCAGCCGTTGAGGGATACGAGCAGTACTTC. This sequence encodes CASSQTLGAAVEGYEQYF.

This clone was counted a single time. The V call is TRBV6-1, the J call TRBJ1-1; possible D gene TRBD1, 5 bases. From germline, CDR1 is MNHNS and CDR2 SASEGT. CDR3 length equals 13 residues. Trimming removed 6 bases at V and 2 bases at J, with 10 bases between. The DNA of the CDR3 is TGTGCCAGCAGCCTGGGGGGAAACACTGAAGCTTTCTTT. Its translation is CASSLGGNTEAFF.

The CDR3 here is CASSLQEGETQYF. The CDR3 nucleotides are TGCGCCAGCAGCCTCCAAGAGGGGGAGACCCAGTACTTC. V is TRBV4-1 and J is TRBJ2-5; D is perhaps TRBD1 or TRBD2 (5 bases each). Trimming took off 4 bases at V and 5 bases at J, with 11 bases between the two ends. This CDR3 is built from 13 residues. The V gene's germline CDR1 is MGHRA and CDR2 YSYEKL.

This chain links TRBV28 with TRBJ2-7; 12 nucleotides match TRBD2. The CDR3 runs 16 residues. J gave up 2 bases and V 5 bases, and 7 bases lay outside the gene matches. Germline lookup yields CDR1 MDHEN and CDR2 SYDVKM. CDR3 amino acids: CASSDRTSGKTYEQYF. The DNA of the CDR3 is TGTGCCAGCAGTGACCGGACTAGCGGGAAAACCTACGAGCAGTACTTC.

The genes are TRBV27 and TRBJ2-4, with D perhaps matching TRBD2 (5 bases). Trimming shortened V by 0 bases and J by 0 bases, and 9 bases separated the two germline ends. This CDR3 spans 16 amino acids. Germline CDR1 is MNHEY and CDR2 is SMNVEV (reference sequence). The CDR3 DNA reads TGTGCCAGCAGTTTATCTAAGGACTTAGCCAAAAACATTCAGTACTTC. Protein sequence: CASSLSKDLAKNIQYF.

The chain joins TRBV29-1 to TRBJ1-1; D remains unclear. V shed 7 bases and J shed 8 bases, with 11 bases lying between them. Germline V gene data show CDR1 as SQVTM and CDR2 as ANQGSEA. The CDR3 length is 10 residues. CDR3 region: CSAGASEAFF. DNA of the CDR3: TGCAGCGCGGGCGCGAGCGAAGCTTTCTTT.

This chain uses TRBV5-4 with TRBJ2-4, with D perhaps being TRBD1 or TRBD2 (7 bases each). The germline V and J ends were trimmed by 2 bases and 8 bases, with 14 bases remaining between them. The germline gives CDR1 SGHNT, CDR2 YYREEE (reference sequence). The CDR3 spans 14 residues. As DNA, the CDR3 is TGTGCCAGCAGCTTCAGGGCAGGGGGGGACATTCAGTACTTC. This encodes CASSFRAGGDIQYF.